This T cell receptor (beta chain) is from a study of CD8 T cells in ankylosing spondylitis. MiXCR, run by TCRdb on the 5' RACE reads, gives a single entry per CDR3 protein. The sample lists 150,000 to 200,000 distinct CDR3 sequences; 10% to 15% were seen once. The study, taken as a whole, reports: What appeared characteristic of ankylosing spondylitis blood was a TCR beta motif of eight highly homologous variants.

The CDR3 contains 15 residues. Germline V CDR1 and CDR2: SGHTA, FQGNSA. V was trimmed by 5 bases and J by 3 bases, leaving 14 bases between them. This clonotype was observed many times. Its antigen is currently unknown. This clonotype was sampled from a female donor with ankylosing spondylitis or in good health (not recorded which). J is TRBJ1-5 and V is TRBV7-2; perhaps TRBD1 as D (6 bases). The sequencing sample was made of blood, either unsorted or a sorted T cell fraction (not recorded which). DNA for the CDR3: TGTGCCAGCAGCAAGGTGGGGACATCCAATCAGCCCCAGCATTTT. Translation: CASSKVGTSNQPQHF.